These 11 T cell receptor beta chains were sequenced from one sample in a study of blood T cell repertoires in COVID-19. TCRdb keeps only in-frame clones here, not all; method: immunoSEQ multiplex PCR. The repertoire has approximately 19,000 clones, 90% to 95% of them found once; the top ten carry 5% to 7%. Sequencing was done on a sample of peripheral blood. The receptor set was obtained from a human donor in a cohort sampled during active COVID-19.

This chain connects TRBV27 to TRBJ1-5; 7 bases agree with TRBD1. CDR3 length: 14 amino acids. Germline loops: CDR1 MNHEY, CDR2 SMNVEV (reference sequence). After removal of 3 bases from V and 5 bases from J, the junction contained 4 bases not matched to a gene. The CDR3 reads CASSLLGTDQPQHF. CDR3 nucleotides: TGTGCCAGCAGTTTGCTTGGGACAGATCAGCCCCAGCATTTT.

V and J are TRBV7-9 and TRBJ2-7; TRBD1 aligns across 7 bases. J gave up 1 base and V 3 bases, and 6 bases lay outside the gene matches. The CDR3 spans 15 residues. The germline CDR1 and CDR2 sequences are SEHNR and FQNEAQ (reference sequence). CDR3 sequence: CASSFPGQPSYEQYF. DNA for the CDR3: TGTGCCAGCAGCTTTCCGGGACAGCCTTCCTACGAGCAGTACTTC.

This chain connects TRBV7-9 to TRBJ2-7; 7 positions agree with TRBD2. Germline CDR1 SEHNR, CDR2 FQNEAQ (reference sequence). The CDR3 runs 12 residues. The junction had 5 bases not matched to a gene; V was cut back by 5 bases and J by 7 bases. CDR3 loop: CASSPPGGEQYF. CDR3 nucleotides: TGTGCCAGCAGCCCCCCGGGGGGAGAGCAGTACTTC.

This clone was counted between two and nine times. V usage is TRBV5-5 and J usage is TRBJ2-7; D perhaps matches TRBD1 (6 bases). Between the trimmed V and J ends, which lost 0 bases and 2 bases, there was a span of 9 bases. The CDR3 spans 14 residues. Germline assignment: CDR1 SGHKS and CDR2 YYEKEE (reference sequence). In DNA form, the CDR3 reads TGTGCCAGCAGCTTGGCAGGGGCCCCCTACGAGCAGTACTTC. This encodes CASSLAGAPYEQYF.

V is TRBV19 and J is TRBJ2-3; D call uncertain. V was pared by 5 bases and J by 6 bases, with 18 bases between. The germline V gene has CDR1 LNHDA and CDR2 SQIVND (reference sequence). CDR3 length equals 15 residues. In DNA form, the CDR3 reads TGTGCCAGTAGTGGAAGAAGTCTGACACGGGATACGCAGTATTTT. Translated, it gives CASSGRSLTRDTQYF.

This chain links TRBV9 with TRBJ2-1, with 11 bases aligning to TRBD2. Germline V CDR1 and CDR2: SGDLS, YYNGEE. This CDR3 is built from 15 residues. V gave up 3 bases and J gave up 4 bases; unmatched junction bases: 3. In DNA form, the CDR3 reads TGTGCCAGCAGCGCCCCTAGCGGGAGGTACAATGAGCAGTTCTTC. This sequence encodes CASSAPSGRYNEQFF.

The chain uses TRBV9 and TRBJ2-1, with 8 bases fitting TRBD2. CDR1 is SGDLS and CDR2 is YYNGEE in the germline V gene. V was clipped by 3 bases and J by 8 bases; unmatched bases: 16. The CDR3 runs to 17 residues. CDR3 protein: CASSALAPQTAGDEQFF. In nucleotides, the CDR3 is TGTGCCAGCAGCGCTTTAGCCCCCCAAACAGCGGGAGATGAGCAGTTCTTC.

CDR3 amino acids: CASSLSEQGNEKLFF. In nucleotides, the CDR3 is TGTGCCAGCAGTTTATCTGAACAGGGAAATGAAAAACTGTTTTTT. The V gene is TRBV28, the J gene TRBJ1-4; tentative D call: TRBD1 (6 bases). This CDR3 has 15 residues. CDR1 and CDR2 from the germline V gene are MDHEN and SYDVKM. V lost 1 base and J 5 bases, leaving 11 bases between the germline ends.

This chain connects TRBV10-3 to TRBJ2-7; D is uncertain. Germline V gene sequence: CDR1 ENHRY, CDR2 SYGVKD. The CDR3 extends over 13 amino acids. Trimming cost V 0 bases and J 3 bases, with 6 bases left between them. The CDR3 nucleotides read TGTGCCATCAGTGAGTCCCCGGGCTACGAGCAGTACTTC. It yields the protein CAISESPGYEQYF.

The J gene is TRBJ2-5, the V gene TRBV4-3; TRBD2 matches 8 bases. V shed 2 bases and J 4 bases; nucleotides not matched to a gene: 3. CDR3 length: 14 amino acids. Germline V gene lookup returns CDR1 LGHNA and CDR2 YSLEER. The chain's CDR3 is CASSQRRGAETQYF. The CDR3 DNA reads TGCGCCAGCAGCCAACGGCGGGGGGCAGAGACCCAGTACTTC.

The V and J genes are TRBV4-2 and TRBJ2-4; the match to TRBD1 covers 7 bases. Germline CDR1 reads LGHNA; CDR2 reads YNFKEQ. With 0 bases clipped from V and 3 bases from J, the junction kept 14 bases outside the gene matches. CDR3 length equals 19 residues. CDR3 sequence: CASSQEATQGRFDKNIQYF. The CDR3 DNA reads TGTGCCAGCAGCCAAGAGGCGACACAGGGGCGATTCGACAAAAACATTCAGTACTTC.